The 9 T cell receptor beta chains below come from one sample, sequenced in a study of early T cells in non-severe SARS-CoV-2 infection. MiXCR, applied by TCRdb to the 5' RACE reads, yields one record per CDR3 protein. This table holds 100,000 to 150,000 distinct CDR3 sequences, around 14% found once. The sample comprised whole blood. These receptors were taken from an adult who was a healthcare worker with PCR-confirmed SARS-CoV-2 infection or an uninfected control (not recorded which).

This clonotype appeared many times. V and J are TRBV2 and TRBJ2-1; 14 nucleotides line up with TRBD2. The trim removed 6 bases at V and 5 bases at J, leaving 9 bases unmatched. CDR1 SNHLY and CDR2 FYNNEI come from the germline V gene. CDR3 size: 17 residues. The CDR3 region has the DNA TGTGCCAGCAGGCCGACTAGCGGGGGGGCTATCAACAATGAGCAGTTCTTC. This gives the protein CASRPTSGGAINNEQFF.

This clonotype was counted between two and nine times. This chain joins TRBV12-3 or TRBV12-4 and TRBJ2-5, with TRBD2 matching over 7 bases. After removal of 7 bases from V and 5 bases from J, the junction contained 16 bases not matched to a gene. The CDR3 totals 16 residues. Here the CDR3 DNA reads TGTGCCAGCACCCCCCCGAGGCGGGGGTCAGGCGAGACCCAGTACTTC. It translates to CASTPPRRGSGETQYF.

In DNA, the CDR3 is TGTGCCACCAGCATGTACGGCGCGGGGAGCTCCTACAATGAGCAGTTCTTC. Its protein product is CATSMYGAGSSYNEQFF. The rearrangement links TRBV15 to TRBJ2-1, with D possibly TRBD2 on 6 matching bases. The V gene's germline CDR1 is LNHNV and CDR2 YYDKDF (reference sequence). Trimming left V 4 bases short and J 0 bases short, with 16 bases between. The CDR3 length is 17 residues.

The V call is TRBV2, the J call TRBJ2-5; 13 nucleotides match TRBD2. The CDR3 runs 14 residues. Germline V gene data show CDR1 as SNHLY and CDR2 as FYNNEI. The trim removed 6 bases at V and 5 bases at J, leaving 3 bases unmatched. The CDR3 spells CASRVGLAGETQYF. DNA of the CDR3: TGTGCCAGCAGAGTGGGACTAGCGGGGGAGACCCAGTACTTC. The whole variable domain, remainder taken from reference TRBV2 and TRBJ2-5, is EPEVTQTPSHQVTQMGQEVILRCVPISNHLYFYWYRQILGQKVEFLVSFYNNEISEKSEIFDDQFSVERPDGSNFTLKIRSTKLEDSAMYFCASRVGLAGETQYFGPGTRLLVL.

This clonotype has ten or more counts. The chain carries TRBV7-2 and TRBJ2-3, with 9 bases that match TRBD2. This CDR3 has 16 residues. Germline trimming cut 3 bases from V and 2 bases from J; bases unmatched to any gene: 6. CDR1 SGHTA and CDR2 FQGNSA come from the germline V gene. CDR3 DNA: TGTGCCAGCAGCTTGTTTGGCGGGGGGGCCACAGATACGCAGTATTTT. This sequence encodes CASSLFGGGATDTQYF.

This rearrangement joins TRBV10-3 to TRBJ1-2; the D is unclear. The CDR3 has 9 amino acids. Germline V CDR1 and CDR2: ENHRY, SYGVKD. CDR3 nucleotides: TGTGGAGATACAATGGGCTACACCTTC. Its protein product is CGDTMGYTF.

A few counts support this clonotype. The chain employs TRBV4-1 and TRBJ1-4, with D perhaps matching TRBD1 (5 bases). The CDR3 covers 15 residues. Trimming took 0 bases from V and 7 from J, leaving 12 bases between them. Germline V lookup: CDR1 MGHRA, CDR2 YSYEKL. CDR3 coding DNA: TGCGCCAGCAGCCAAGATCAAACAGGACTTGAAAAACTGTTTTTT. Its translation: CASSQDQTGLEKLFF.

The chain recombines TRBV19 with TRBJ2-7, with TRBD2 as a possible D gene (6 bases). The germline V and J ends were trimmed by 3 bases and 2 bases, with 11 bases remaining between them. The CDR3 covers 14 residues. Germline V CDR1 and CDR2: LNHDA, SQIVND (reference sequence). CDR3 nucleotides: TGTGCCAGTAGTATTGGGCGGGGTCCCTACGAGCAGTACTTC. This gives the protein CASSIGRGPYEQYF.

The chain uses TRBV3-1 and TRBJ1-1; D not certain. CDR3 size: 17 residues. V was cut by 0 bases and J by 0 bases, with 14 bases left in between. The germline CDR1 and CDR2 sequences are LGHDT and YNNKEL (reference sequence). The CDR3 here is CASSQEVAIGVNTEAFF. Here the CDR3 DNA reads TGTGCCAGCAGCCAAGAAGTGGCCATCGGGGTGAACACTGAAGCTTTCTTT. Complete variable domain (other parts from reference TRBV3-1 and TRBJ1-1): DTAVSQTPKYLVTQMGNDKSIKCEQNLGHDTMYWYKQDSKKFLKIMFSYNNKELIINETVPNRFSPKSPDKAHLNLHINSLELGDSAVYFCASSQEVAIGVNTEAFFGQGTRLTVV.